The source of this TCR beta chain is a study of molecular identifiers for immune sequencing clone quantification. Study observations and caveats: In CMV-specific effectors, clones above 20 copies held over 99% of molecules; naive, under 1%. Because of identical TCR molecules sharing a barcode, sizes of highly expanded clones could be underestimated.

Trimming stripped 5 bases from V and 0 bases from J, with 9 bases between. This CDR3 has 14 amino acids. Germline CDR1 is SGDLS and CDR2 is YYNGEE. Many counts were recorded for this clonotype. Its target is unknown. Preparation of the bulk TCR libraries relied on previously described methods and listed TCR primers. TCRdb analysed the PCR reads with MiXCR anew, one entry per CDR3 protein. The sample carries over 85,000 distinct CDR3 sequences, roughly 25% recorded once. The sample was naive CD8+ T cells from blood, with Jurkat cell RNA spiked in. The subset was: FACS-sorted CD8+CD4-CCR7+CD45RA+ naive T cells. The TCR originated in a human donor in good health. Some libraries in this study had Jurkat cell RNA spiked in. V and J are TRBV9 and TRBJ1-3, with a weak D call TRBD1 (5 bases). CDR3 region: CASSLGDSGNTIYF. CDR3 sequence (DNA): TGTGCCAGCAGTTTAGGGGACTCTGGAAACACCATATATTTT.